One sample yielded the 6 T cell receptor beta chains listed below, sequenced in a study of OX40 agonist ivuxolimab in advanced cancers. Only in-frame clones appear in the TCRdb table, and some are missing; sequencing was by immunoSEQ multiplex PCR. The sample includes about 68,000 clones, roughly 80% of them seen just once. The sample here was CD4+ or CD8+ T cells sorted from blood, taken in a trial of the OX40 agonist ivuxolimab. All receptors come from an adult with an advanced solid tumor such as melanoma, head and neck, liver or kidney cancer.

V gene TRBV6-5 combines with J gene TRBJ1-2, with 9 nucleotides matching TRBD1. J was trimmed by 8 bases and V by 10 bases; bases with no gene match: 14. Germline V gene lookup returns CDR1 MNHEY and CDR2 SVGAGI. The CDR3 loop spans 14 amino acids. This CDR3 reads CATYEVGQGLGYTF. CDR3 coding DNA: TGTGCCACATATGAAGTGGGACAGGGATTAGGCTACACCTTC.

The chain uses TRBV27 and TRBJ1-1; tentative D call: TRBD1 (5 bases). The CDR3 consists of 14 residues. The V and J ends lost 2 bases and 6 bases respectively, with 13 bases between them. CDR1 and CDR2 from the germline V gene are MNHEY and SMNVEV (reference sequence). The CDR3 protein is CASSLSQGFPEAFF. The CDR3 DNA follows: TGTGCCAGCAGTTTAAGCCAGGGATTTCCTGAAGCTTTCTTT.

This clone was counted only a few times. The chain recombines TRBV5-8 with TRBJ2-7; 7 nucleotides match TRBD1. Germline CDR1 is SGHTS and CDR2 is YDEGEE. V dropped 1 base and J dropped 3; count of bases not matched to a gene: 4. CDR3 length equals 14 residues. CDR3 in amino acids: CASSLSSGGYEQYV. The CDR3 nucleotides are TGTGCCAGCAGCTTGAGCTCAGGGGGCTACGAGCAGTACGTC.

The chain joins TRBV4-1 to TRBJ1-5, with 7 bases aligning to TRBD1. The CDR3 length is 17 residues. CDR1 and CDR2 from the germline V gene are MGHRA and YSYEKL. The V gene end was trimmed by 5 bases and the J gene end by 0 bases; junction bases not matched to a gene: 10. The CDR3 bases are TGCGCCAGCAGCATACGTACAGGGGCGGATAGCAATCAGCCCCAGCATTTT. Translation: CASSIRTGADSNQPQHF.

The chain employs TRBV5-1 and TRBJ1-1; 7 nucleotides line up with TRBD1. The CDR3 is made up of 16 amino acids. Germline V gene sequence: CDR1 SGHRS, CDR2 YFSETQ. Trimming cost V 1 base and J 4 bases; bases outside gene matches: 10. The CDR3, as DNA: TGCGCCAGCAGCTTGTCACCTGGGACAGCTAGCACTGAAGCTTTCTTT. It specifies CASSLSPGTASTEAFF.

This rearrangement joins TRBV11-1 to TRBJ2-2; D is undetermined. Germline loops: CDR1 SGHAT, CDR2 FQDESV (reference sequence). This CDR3 contains 12 residues. Between the trimmed V and J ends, which lost 6 bases and 5 bases, there was a span of 7 bases. The CDR3 region is CASSPRTGELFF. CDR3 nucleotides: TGTGCCAGCAGTCCGAGGACCGGGGAGCTGTTTTTT.